This T cell receptor beta chain comes out of a study of beta chain features in type 1 diabetes. CDR1 and CDR2 from the germline V gene are SEHNR and FQNEAQ (reference sequence). The CDR3 spans 16 residues. V was pared by 5 bases and J by 1 base, with 15 bases between. TCRB transcripts that were expressed got sequenced, as all of the isolated RNA had been reverse transcribed. TCRdb's copy holds only in-frame clones and misses some; the assay was immunoSEQ multiplex PCR. Of 810,000 or so clones detected, 15% to 20% appear once; the ten largest clones hold 0.02% to 0.025%. Study results and limitations: Shorter TCRB CDR3s, moderately but significantly so, were found in Type 1 diabetes patients in all four CD4+ subsets.

This clone has only a few counts. The antigen is unknown. One heparinised draw, averaging about 110 mL, was taken per donor. Staining for CD45RO/CCR7/CD25/CD127/CD95/CD27 allowed sorting of CD4+ naive, central memory, regulatory and stem cell-like memory cells. V is TRBV7-9 and J is TRBJ1-5; TRBD1 might be the D (6 bases). This TCR came from a woman between 18 and 30 years old in good health. Sequencing was performed on naive CD4+ T cells from blood. The CDR3 loop is CASSPGQFGSNQPQHF. The CDR3 DNA is TGTGCCAGCAGCCCCGGACAGTTTGGGAGCAATCAGCCCCAGCATTTT.